The 16 T cell receptor beta chains listed next were all sequenced from one sample in a study of blood T cell repertoires in COVID-19. Libraries were prepared by immunoSEQ multiplex PCR; TCRdb keeps only in-frame clonotypes and omits some of them. Altogether about 220,000 clones are present, 65% to 85% being singletons, with the ten largest covering 3%. Sequencing was carried out using peripheral blood. The receptors come from a woman aged 30 to 39 who had recovered from COVID-19.

The chain links TRBV5-1 to TRBJ2-3; 10 bases are a match to TRBD2. J lost 5 bases, V lost 3 bases, and 3 bases had no gene match. Germline CDR1 SGHRS, CDR2 YFSETQ. This CDR3 region has 14 residues. CDR3 in amino acids: CASSYGTSVDTQYF. CDR3 nucleotides: TGCGCCAGCAGCTACGGGACTAGCGTAGATACGCAGTATTTT.

This chain links TRBV30 with TRBJ2-7; D remains ambiguous. V was trimmed by 3 bases and J by 6 bases, leaving 21 bases between them. The CDR3 loop spans 15 amino acids. From germline, CDR1 is GTSNPN and CDR2 SVGIG (reference sequence). The chain's CDR3 is CAWSEGYSVFGEQYF. DNA for the CDR3: TGTGCCTGGAGCGAAGGCTACAGTGTCTTTGGCGAGCAGTACTTC. The variable domain in full, with the rest retrieved from reference TRBV30 and TRBJ2-7, is SQTIHQWPATLVQPVGSPLSLECTVEGTSNPNLYWYRQAAGRGLQLLFYSVGIGQISSEVPQNLSASRPQDRQFILSSKKLLLSDSGFYLCAWSEGYSVFGEQYFGPGTRLTVT.

This chain links TRBV19 with TRBJ2-5; 8 bases fit TRBD1. Germline V gene sequence: CDR1 LNHDA, CDR2 SQIVND (reference sequence). This CDR3 comprises 17 residues. V was clipped by 3 bases and J by 4 bases; unmatched bases: 13. The CDR3, as DNA: TGTGCCAGTAGTATGGGACAGGTTCTAACGGGATCAGAGACCCAGTACTTC. Protein: CASSMGQVLTGSETQYF.

V usage is TRBV28 and J usage is TRBJ2-3; D perhaps matches TRBD2 (6 bases). The V and J ends lost 7 bases and 0 bases respectively, with 8 bases between them. Germline CDR1 MDHEN, CDR2 SYDVKM. This CDR3 is built from 13 residues. This CDR3 is CASNGGSTDTQYF. In DNA, the CDR3 is TGTGCCAGCAACGGAGGGAGCACAGATACGCAGTATTTT.

This clone was seen only a few times. V usage is TRBV28 and J usage is TRBJ2-7, with 8 bases that match TRBD2. Trimming at V came to 6 bases and at J to 2 bases, leaving 6 bases not matched to a gene. Germline V gene data show CDR1 as MDHEN and CDR2 as SYDVKM. The CDR3 is 14 amino acids. CDR3 DNA: TGTGCCAGCAGCCCGGGACTAGTCCCCTACGAGCAGTACTTC. This sequence encodes CASSPGLVPYEQYF.

The J gene is TRBJ1-4, the V gene TRBV7-9, with D hard to call. The V end lost 2 bases, the J end lost 8 bases, and 18 bases lay between the germline ends. Germline CDR1 is SEHNR and CDR2 is FQNEAQ (reference sequence). The CDR3 spans 16 residues. DNA for the CDR3: TGTGCCAGCAGCTTAAGCGGGCCGGGGATTCAGGAAAAACTGTTTTTT. It is translated as CASSLSGPGIQEKLFF.

Details on this clone: The sample contains more than one DNA sequence encoding this CDR3. The V and J genes are TRBV5-1 and TRBJ2-7; 15 bases align to TRBD2. Trimming took 4 bases from V and 2 from J; bases not matched to a gene: 4. Germline V CDR1 and CDR2: SGHRS, YFSETQ. CDR3 length equals 16 residues. The CDR3 spells CASSSGLAGGPYEQYF. DNA of the CDR3: TGCGCCAGCAGCAGCGGACTAGCGGGAGGGCCCTACGAGCAGTACTTC.

The gene calls are TRBV6-5 and TRBJ1-1; TRBD1 is a possible D gene (5 bases). V lost 8 bases and J lost 1, with 11 bases in between. Germline V CDR1 and CDR2: MNHEY, SVGAGI. The CDR3 totals 13 residues. The CDR3 spells CASLPGGNTEAFF. The CDR3, as DNA: TGTGCCAGCCTTCCCGGGGGGAACACTGAAGCTTTCTTT.

The table lists this clone with a few counts. The genes are TRBV2 and TRBJ1-5; 8 bases are shared with TRBD1. With V trimmed by 4 bases and J by 1 base, 3 bases remained unmatched. The length of the CDR3 is 15 residues. CDR1 SNHLY and CDR2 FYNNEI come from the germline V gene. CDR3 DNA: TGTGCCAGCAGTGCAGGGGGCCCGAGCAATCAGCCCCAGCATTTT. Its translation is CASSAGGPSNQPQHF.

This rearrangement joins TRBV5-1 to TRBJ1-5; 7 bases map to TRBD1. With V trimmed by 5 bases and J by 1 base, 0 bases remained unmatched. Germline V gives CDR1 SGHRS, CDR2 YFSETQ. CDR3 length: 13 amino acids. The CDR3: CASRQGSNQPQHF. The CDR3, as DNA: TGCGCCAGCAGACAGGGGAGCAATCAGCCCCAGCATTTT. The whole variable domain, filled in from reference TRBV5-1 and TRBJ1-5, reads KAGVTQTPRYLIKTRGQQVTLSCSPISGHRSVSWYQQTPGQGLQFLFEYFSETQRNKGNFPGRFSGRQFSNSRSEMNVSTLELGDSALYLCASRQGSNQPQHFGDGTRLSIL.

In this sample, this clone turned up a few times. The chain combines TRBV2 with TRBJ1-1; D uncertain. From germline, CDR1 is SNHLY and CDR2 FYNNEI. Trimming stripped 3 bases from V and 1 base from J, with 3 bases between. The length of the CDR3 is 12 residues. The CDR3 DNA reads as TGTGCCAGCAGTGACAGGAACACTGAAGCTTTCTTT. Translated: CASSDRNTEAFF.

The rearrangement uses TRBV6-1 and TRBJ2-5; a weak D match, TRBD2 (6 bases). The germline V gene has CDR1 MNHNS and CDR2 SASEGT. V was shortened by 2 bases and J by 2 bases, with 15 bases between the two germline ends. The CDR3 is 16 residues long. CDR3 in amino acids: CASSEFVSGSQETQYF. The CDR3 bases are TGTGCCAGCAGTGAATTCGTTAGCGGCTCACAAGAGACCCAGTACTTC.

The V call is TRBV6-1, the J call TRBJ2-3; 9 bases fit TRBD2. The CDR3 is 15 residues long. CDR1 and CDR2 (germline): MNHNS, SASEGT. Trimming cost V 1 base and J 4 bases; bases outside gene matches: 3. The CDR3 loop reads CASSEEGGRADTQYF. The CDR3 nucleotides are TGTGCCAGCAGTGAAGAGGGCGGGAGGGCAGATACGCAGTATTTT.

CDR3 in DNA: TGTGCCGGCCCCACTCAGGGAGCGGGAGTTTTAGCGAACACCGGGGAGCTGTTTTTT. This codes for CAGPTQGAGVLANTGELFF. The V call is TRBV7-3, the J call TRBJ2-2; TRBD2 aligns across 8 bases. The V gene's germline CDR1 is SGHTA and CDR2 FQGTGA. V lost 11 bases, J lost 0 bases, and 20 bases stayed unmatched. The CDR3 spans 19 residues. Together with reference TRBV7-3 and TRBJ2-2, the CDR3 gives the full variable domain: GAGVSQTPSNKVTEKGKYVELRCDPISGHTALYWYRQSLGQGPEFLIYFQGTGAADDSGLPNDRFFAVRPEGSVSTLKIQRTERGDSAVYLCAGPTQGAGVLANTGELFFGEGSRLTVL.

V is TRBV5-4 and J is TRBJ2-1; TRBD2 aligns across 10 bases. The CDR3 is 15 amino acids. CDR1 is SGHNT, CDR2 YYREEE, per germline (reference sequence). V shed 4 bases, J shed 4 bases, and the junction held 5 bases outside the gene matches. CDR3 sequence reads: CASSVLAGAYNEQFF. Here the CDR3 DNA reads TGTGCCAGCAGCGTCCTAGCGGGGGCTTACAATGAGCAGTTCTTC.

This clone was counted ten times or more. The rearrangement uses TRBV6-5 and TRBJ1-4, with D perhaps matching TRBD1 (6 bases). The CDR3 contains 15 residues. The V gene's germline CDR1 is MNHEY and CDR2 SVGAGI. The V gene lost 7 bases and the J gene lost 8 bases, with 20 bases spanning the gap. The CDR3 DNA follows: TGTGCCAGCACCTCCCGGCGGGGGGCGTCGGAAAAACTGTTTTTT. This translates into CASTSRRGASEKLFF.